The 14 T cell receptor beta chains given below trace back to one sample, sequenced in a study of T cell responses to AZD1222 COVID-19 vaccine (dated by TCRdb to the early 2020s). The time point label corresponds to: about 28 days (+/-7) after the second vaccine dose. Library preparation used the immunoSEQ multiplex PCR assay. TCRdb took this table from immuneACCESS and kept in-frame rearrangements with V and J called. Such tables lack part of the clones; where checked against another copy, unresolved V genes explain under half of the gap, and the rest is unexplained. Present in this sample are some 110,000 clones, around 83% of which were seen just once. The top ten clonotypes cover 17% of the sample. The sequencing here drew on peripheral blood, taken 28 days after the second AZD1222 dose. Every receptor here comes from an adult who received the AZD1222 COVID-19 vaccine.

In this sample, this clone turned up once. This sequence joins TRBV5-1 and TRBJ1-2; D gene ambiguous. Germline V gives CDR1 SGHRS, CDR2 YFSETQ. V was trimmed by 2 bases and J by 4 bases, leaving 12 bases between them. The CDR3 contains 14 residues. CDR3 DNA: TGCGCCAGCAGCTTCCGGGATAAGGGCTATGGCTACACCTTC. Translation: CASSFRDKGYGYTF.

The rearrangement links TRBV27 to TRBJ1-4; TRBD1 matches at 7 bases. V shed 4 bases, J shed 5 bases, and the junction held 1 base outside the gene matches. Germline loops: CDR1 MNHEY, CDR2 SMNVEV (reference sequence). The CDR3 loop spans 13 amino acids. Here the CDR3 reads CASSSRGNEKLFF. CDR3 DNA sequence: TGTGCCAGCAGTTCCAGGGGGAATGAAAAACTGTTTTTT. The variable domain in full, completed from reference TRBV27 and TRBJ1-4, reads EAQVTQNPRYLITVTGKKLTVTCSQNMNHEYMSWYRQDPGLGLRQIYYSMNVEVTDKGDVPEGYKVSRKEKRNFPLILESPSPNQTSLYFCASSSRGNEKLFFGSGTQLSVL.

This chain uses TRBV18 with TRBJ1-4; 7 nucleotides agree with TRBD1. Germline lookup yields CDR1 KGHSH and CDR2 LQKENI. The CDR3 has 13 amino acids. V shed 4 bases and J 8 bases; nucleotides not matched to a gene: 4. CDR3 in amino acids: CASSQGQDEKLFF. CDR3 DNA sequence: TGTGCCAGCTCACAAGGACAGGACGAAAAACTGTTTTTT.

This clone was counted a few times. Here the CDR3 reads CASSLDGGSYGYTF. As DNA, the CDR3 is TGTGCCAGCTCGCTGGACGGGGGGAGCTATGGCTACACCTTC. The chain carries TRBV18 and TRBJ1-2; perhaps TRBD1 as D (5 bases). Between the trimmed V and J ends, which lost 6 bases and 4 bases, there was a span of 15 bases. Germline loops: CDR1 KGHSH, CDR2 LQKENI. This CDR3 spans 14 amino acids.

The rearrangement uses TRBV30 and TRBJ1-2; D is unclear. V lost 6 bases to trimming and J lost 5 bases, with 16 bases between them. CDR1 is GTSNPN, CDR2 SVGIG, per germline (reference sequence). The CDR3 covers 13 residues. CDR3 protein: CACRSPGVYGYTF. The DNA for the CDR3 is TGTGCCTGTCGTAGCCCTGGAGTGTATGGCTACACCTTC.

The V gene is TRBV6-5, the J gene TRBJ2-2; possible D gene TRBD1, 5 bases. This CDR3 is 14 amino acids long. V was cut by 4 bases and J by 5 bases, with 11 bases left in between. The germline V gene encodes CDR1 MNHEY and CDR2 SVGAGI. CDR3 protein: CASSWGIETGELFF. CDR3 sequence (DNA): TGTGCCAGCAGTTGGGGCATAGAGACCGGGGAGCTGTTTTTT.

This chain connects TRBV3-1 (or the pseudogene TRBV3-2) to TRBJ2-2; TRBD1 might be the D (6 bases). Trimming took off 4 bases at V and 1 base at J, with 19 bases between the two ends. Germline V gene data show CDR1 as LGHDT and CDR2 as YNNKEL (reference sequence). The CDR3 totals 18 residues. The CDR3 reads CASSPGRMTGRNTGELFF. CDR3 DNA: TGTGCCAGCAGCCCGGGAAGGATGACAGGACGGAACACCGGGGAGCTGTTTTTT.

Here the CDR3 reads CASSTRTQFVSGANVLTF. The CDR3 DNA follows: TGTGCCAGTAGTACCCGGACCCAATTCGTCTCTGGGGCCAACGTCCTGACTTTC. The genes are TRBV19 and TRBJ2-6; no clear D. Trimming cost V 4 bases and J 0 bases, with 16 bases left between them. The CDR3 runs to 18 residues. Germline V gene lookup returns CDR1 LNHDA and CDR2 SQIVND (reference sequence).

In this sample, this clone turned up a few times. The rearrangement links TRBV27 to TRBJ2-2; TRBD1 agrees at 9 bases. Looked up from germline, CDR1 is MNHEY and CDR2 is SMNVEV (reference sequence). The V segment lost 5 bases and the J segment 5 bases; nucleotides outside the gene matches: 6. This CDR3 is built from 15 residues. CDR3 nucleotides: TGTGCCAGCAGTCTCGGACAGGGGTATACCGGGGAGCTGTTTTTT. This translates into CASSLGQGYTGELFF.

This rearrangement joins TRBV18 to TRBJ1-4; 7 bases are a match to TRBD1. This CDR3 region has 15 residues. The J segment lost 2 bases and the V segment lost 4 bases, leaving 4 bases of the junction unmatched. The V gene's germline CDR1 is KGHSH and CDR2 LQKENI. DNA of the CDR3: TGTGCCAGCTCACGACAGGGAGGCACTAATGAAAAACTGTTTTTT. Encoded protein: CASSRQGGTNEKLFF.

V is TRBV30 and J is TRBJ1-2, with D unresolved. Trimming shortened V by 3 bases and J by 2 bases, and 10 bases separated the two germline ends. The germline V gene has CDR1 GTSNPN and CDR2 SVGIG (reference sequence). There are 13 residues in the CDR3. The CDR3 loop reads CAWSPAENYGYTF. The CDR3 region has the DNA TGTGCCTGGAGCCCCGCCGAGAACTATGGCTACACCTTC.

The V call is TRBV7-3, the J call TRBJ1-1; perhaps TRBD1 as D (6 bases). Germline assignment: CDR1 SGHTA and CDR2 FQGTGA. Trimming removed 7 bases at V and 1 base at J, with 10 bases between. The CDR3 has 13 residues. The CDR3 sequence: CASKLGANTEAFF. The DNA of the CDR3 is TGTGCCAGCAAGTTGGGGGCGAACACTGAAGCTTTCTTT.

The genes are TRBV2 and TRBJ2-1; D is unclear. CDR1 is SNHLY and CDR2 is FYNNEI in the germline V gene. This CDR3 is built from 14 residues. The V and J ends lost 5 bases and 4 bases respectively, with 12 bases between them. CDR3 nucleotides: TGTGCCAGCAGTCGGAGTATGGTATACAATGAGCAGTTCTTC. It specifies CASSRSMVYNEQFF.

The genes are TRBV27 and TRBJ1-1, with 9 bases matching TRBD1. V lost 5 bases to trimming and J lost 3 bases; unmatched junction nucleotides: 7. Germline V CDR1 and CDR2: MNHEY, SMNVEV (reference sequence). The CDR3 has 15 residues. CDR3 DNA: TGTGCCAGCAGTCCCCCGGGACAGGGATACACTGAAGCTTTCTTT. Its translation: CASSPPGQGYTEAFF.